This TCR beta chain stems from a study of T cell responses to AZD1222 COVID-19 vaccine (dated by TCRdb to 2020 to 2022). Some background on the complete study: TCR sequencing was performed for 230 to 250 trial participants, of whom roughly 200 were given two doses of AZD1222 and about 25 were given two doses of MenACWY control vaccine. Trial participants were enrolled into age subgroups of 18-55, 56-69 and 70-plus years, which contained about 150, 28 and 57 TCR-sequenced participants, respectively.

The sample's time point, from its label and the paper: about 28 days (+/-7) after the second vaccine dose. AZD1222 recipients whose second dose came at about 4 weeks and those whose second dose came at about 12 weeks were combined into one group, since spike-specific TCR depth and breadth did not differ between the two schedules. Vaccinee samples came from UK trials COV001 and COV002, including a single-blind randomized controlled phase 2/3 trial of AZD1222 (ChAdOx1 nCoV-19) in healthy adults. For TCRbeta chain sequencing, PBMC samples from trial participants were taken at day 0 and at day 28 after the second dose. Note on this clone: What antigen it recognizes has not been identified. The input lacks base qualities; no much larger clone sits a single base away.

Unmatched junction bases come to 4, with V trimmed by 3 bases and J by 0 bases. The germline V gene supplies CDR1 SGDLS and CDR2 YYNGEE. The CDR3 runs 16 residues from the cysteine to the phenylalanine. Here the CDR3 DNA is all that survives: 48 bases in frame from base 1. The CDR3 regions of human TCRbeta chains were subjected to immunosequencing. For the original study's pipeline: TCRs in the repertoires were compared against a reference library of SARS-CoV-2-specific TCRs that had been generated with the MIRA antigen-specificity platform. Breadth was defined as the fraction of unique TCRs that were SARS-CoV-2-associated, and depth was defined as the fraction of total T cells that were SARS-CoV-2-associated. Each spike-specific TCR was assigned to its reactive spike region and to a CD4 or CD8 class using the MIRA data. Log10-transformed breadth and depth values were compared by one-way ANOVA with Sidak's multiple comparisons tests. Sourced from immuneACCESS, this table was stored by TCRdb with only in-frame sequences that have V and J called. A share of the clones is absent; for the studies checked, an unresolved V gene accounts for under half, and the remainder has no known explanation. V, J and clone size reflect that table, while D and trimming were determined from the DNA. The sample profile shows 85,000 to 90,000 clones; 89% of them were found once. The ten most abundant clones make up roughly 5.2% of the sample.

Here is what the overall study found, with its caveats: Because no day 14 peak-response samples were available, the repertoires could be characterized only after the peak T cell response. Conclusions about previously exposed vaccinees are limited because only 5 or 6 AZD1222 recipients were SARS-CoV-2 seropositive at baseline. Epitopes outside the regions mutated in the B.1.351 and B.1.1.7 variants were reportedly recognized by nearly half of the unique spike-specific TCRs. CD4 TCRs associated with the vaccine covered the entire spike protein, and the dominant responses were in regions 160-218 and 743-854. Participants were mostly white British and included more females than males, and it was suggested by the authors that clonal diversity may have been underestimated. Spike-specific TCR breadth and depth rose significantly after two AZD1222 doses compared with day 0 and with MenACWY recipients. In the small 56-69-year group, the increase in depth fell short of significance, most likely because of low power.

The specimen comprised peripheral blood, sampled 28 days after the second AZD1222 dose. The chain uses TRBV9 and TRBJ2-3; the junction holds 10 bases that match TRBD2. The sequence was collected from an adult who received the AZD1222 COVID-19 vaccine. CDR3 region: CASSALAGTSTDTQYF. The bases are TGTGCCAGCAGCGCACTAGCGGGAACTAGCACAGATACGCAGTATTTT.